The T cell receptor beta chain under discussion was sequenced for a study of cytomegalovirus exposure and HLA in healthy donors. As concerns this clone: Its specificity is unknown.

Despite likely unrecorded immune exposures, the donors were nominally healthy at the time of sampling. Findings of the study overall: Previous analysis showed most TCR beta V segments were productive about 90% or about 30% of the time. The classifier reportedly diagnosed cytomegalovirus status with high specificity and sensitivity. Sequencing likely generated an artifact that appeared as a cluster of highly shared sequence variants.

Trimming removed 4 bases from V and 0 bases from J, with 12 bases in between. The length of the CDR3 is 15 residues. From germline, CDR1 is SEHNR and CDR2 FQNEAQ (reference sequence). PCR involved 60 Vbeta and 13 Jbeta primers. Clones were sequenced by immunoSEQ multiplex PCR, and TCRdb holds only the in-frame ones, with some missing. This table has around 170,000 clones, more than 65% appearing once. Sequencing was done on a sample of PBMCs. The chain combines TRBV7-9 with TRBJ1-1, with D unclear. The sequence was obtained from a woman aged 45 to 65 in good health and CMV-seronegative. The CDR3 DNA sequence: TGTGCCAGCAGCTCGTTTGAGAGAATGAACACTGAAGCTTTCTTT. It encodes CASSSFERMNTEAFF.